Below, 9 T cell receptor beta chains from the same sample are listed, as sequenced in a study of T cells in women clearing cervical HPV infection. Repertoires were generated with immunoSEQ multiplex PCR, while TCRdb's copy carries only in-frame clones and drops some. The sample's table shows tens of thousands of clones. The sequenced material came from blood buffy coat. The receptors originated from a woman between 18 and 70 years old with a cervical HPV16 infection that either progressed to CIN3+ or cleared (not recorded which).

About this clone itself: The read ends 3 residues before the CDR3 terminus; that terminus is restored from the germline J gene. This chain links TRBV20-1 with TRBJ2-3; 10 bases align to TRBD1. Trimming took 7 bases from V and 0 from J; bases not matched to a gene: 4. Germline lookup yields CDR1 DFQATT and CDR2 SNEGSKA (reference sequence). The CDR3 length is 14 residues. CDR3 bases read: TGCAGTGTTAGGGGACAGGGGAGCACAGATACG. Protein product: CSVRGQGSTDT. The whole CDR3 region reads CSVRGQGSTDTQYF.

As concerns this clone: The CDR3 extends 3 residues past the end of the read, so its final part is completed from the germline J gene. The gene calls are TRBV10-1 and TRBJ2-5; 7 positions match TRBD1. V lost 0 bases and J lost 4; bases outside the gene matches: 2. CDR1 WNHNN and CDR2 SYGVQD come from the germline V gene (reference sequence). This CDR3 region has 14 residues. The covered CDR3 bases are TGCGCCAGCAGTGAGTCAGGGACAGTAGAGACC. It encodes CASSESGTVET. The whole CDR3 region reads CASSESGTVETQYF.

CDR3: CASSLDGTGNYEQYF. The CDR3 bases that were read are TGTGCCAGCAGCTTGGACGGGACAGGAAACTACGAG. The chain recombines TRBV5-4 with TRBJ2-7; 8 bases line up with TRBD1. The read is 3 residues too short to cover the CDR3 end, so that end is filled in from the germline J gene. This CDR3 is built from 15 residues. Per the germline V gene, CDR1 is SGHNT and CDR2 is YYREEE (reference sequence). J was trimmed by 3 bases and V by 0 bases; bases with no gene match: 5.

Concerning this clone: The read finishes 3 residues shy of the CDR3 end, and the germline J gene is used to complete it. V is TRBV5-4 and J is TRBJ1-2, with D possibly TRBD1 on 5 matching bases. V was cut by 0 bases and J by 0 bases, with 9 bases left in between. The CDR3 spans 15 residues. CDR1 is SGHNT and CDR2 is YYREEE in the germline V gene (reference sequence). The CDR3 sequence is CASSLGTTTNYGYTF. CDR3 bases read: TGTGCCAGCAGCTTGGGGACAACAACTAACTATGGC.

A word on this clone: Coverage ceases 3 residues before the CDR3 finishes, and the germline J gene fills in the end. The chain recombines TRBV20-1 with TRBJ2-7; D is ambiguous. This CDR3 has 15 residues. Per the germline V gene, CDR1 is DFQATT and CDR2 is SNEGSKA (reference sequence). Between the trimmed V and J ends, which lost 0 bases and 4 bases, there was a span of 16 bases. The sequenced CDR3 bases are TGCAGTGCTAGAGATACGAGCGCAAAGGTGTACGAG. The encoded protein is CSARDTSAKVYE. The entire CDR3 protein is CSARDTSAKVYEQYF.

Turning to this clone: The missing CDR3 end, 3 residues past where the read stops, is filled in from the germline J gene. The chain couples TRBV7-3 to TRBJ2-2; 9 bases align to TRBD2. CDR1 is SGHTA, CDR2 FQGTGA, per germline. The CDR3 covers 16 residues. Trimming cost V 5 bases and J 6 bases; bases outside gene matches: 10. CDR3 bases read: TGTGCCAGCAGCCCCTTCGGCGGGGGGGCTTCCGGGGAG. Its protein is CASSPFGGGASGE. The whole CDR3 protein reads CASSPFGGGASGELFF.

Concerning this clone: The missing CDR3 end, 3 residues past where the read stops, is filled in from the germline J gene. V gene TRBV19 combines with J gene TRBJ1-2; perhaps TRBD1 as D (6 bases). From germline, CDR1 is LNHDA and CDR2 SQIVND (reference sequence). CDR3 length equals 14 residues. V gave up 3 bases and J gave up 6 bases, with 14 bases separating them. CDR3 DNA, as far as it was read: TGTGCCAGTAGTATGGCAGGGGCAACACATGGC. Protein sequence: CASSMAGATHG. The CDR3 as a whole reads CASSMAGATHGYTF.

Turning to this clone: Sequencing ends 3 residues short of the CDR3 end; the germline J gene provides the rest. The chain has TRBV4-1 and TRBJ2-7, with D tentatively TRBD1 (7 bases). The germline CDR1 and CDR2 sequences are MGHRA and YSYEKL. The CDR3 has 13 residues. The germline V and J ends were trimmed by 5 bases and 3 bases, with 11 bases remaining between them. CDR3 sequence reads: CASSAGQYYEQYF. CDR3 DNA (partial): TGCGCCAGCAGCGCGGGACAGTACTACGAG.

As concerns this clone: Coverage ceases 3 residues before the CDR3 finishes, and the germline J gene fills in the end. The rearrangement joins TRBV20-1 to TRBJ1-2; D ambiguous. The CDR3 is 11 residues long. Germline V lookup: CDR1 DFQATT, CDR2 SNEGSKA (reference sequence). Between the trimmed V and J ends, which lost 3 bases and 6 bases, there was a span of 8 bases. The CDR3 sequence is CSASAGNGYTF. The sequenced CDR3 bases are TGCAGTGCTAGCGCGGGGAATGGC.